Presented here are 7 T cell receptor beta chains from one specimen sequenced in a study of OX40 agonist ivuxolimab in advanced cancers. TCRdb keeps only in-frame clones here, not all; method: immunoSEQ multiplex PCR. The table lists roughly 75,000 clones, roughly 86% of them singletons. Sequencing was performed on CD4+ or CD8+ T cells sorted from blood, taken in a trial of the OX40 agonist ivuxolimab. The receptors shown here come from an adult with an advanced solid tumor such as melanoma, head and neck, liver or kidney cancer.

V is TRBV2 and J is TRBJ1-1; 7 bases line up with TRBD1. Trimming removed 5 bases from V and 1 base from J; junction bases left unmatched: 4. This CDR3 has 14 amino acids. CDR1 is SNHLY and CDR2 is FYNNEI in the germline V gene. The CDR3 sequence is CASSRDSQNTEAFF. In DNA form, the CDR3 reads TGTGCCAGCAGTCGGGACAGCCAGAACACTGAAGCTTTCTTT.

The rearrangement joins TRBV4-1 to TRBJ2-3; 8 nucleotides agree with TRBD1. The J segment lost 2 bases and the V segment lost 4 bases, leaving 8 bases of the junction unmatched. This CDR3 contains 16 residues. The V gene's germline CDR1 is MGHRA and CDR2 YSYEKL. In DNA form, the CDR3 reads TGCGCCAGCAGCCGTACAGCGGACAGGGCCACAGATACGCAGTATTTT. Amino acids: CASSRTADRATDTQYF.

This clone was detected a few times. V usage is TRBV6-1 and J usage is TRBJ1-5, with D perhaps matching TRBD1 (6 bases). Germline V lookup: CDR1 MNHNS, CDR2 SASEGT. This CDR3 region has 14 residues. V gave up 4 bases and J gave up 5 bases, with 12 bases separating them. The CDR3 protein is CASSGQDGDQPQHF. The CDR3 DNA follows: TGTGCCAGCAGTGGACAGGACGGGGATCAGCCCCAGCATTTT.

The V call is TRBV6-1, the J call TRBJ1-6; TRBD1 aligns across 7 bases. This CDR3 has 14 residues. V was clipped by 7 bases and J by 14 bases; unmatched bases: 14. The germline gives CDR1 MNHNS, CDR2 SASEGT. The CDR3 region is CASKGQAEALALHF. The DNA for the CDR3 is TGTGCCAGCAAAGGACAGGCCGAAGCCTTGGCCCTCCACTTT.

V and J are TRBV7-9 and TRBJ2-7; 9 nucleotides match TRBD1. The CDR3 loop spans 15 amino acids. Germline loops: CDR1 SEHNR, CDR2 FQNEAQ (reference sequence). The V and J ends lost 9 bases and 9 bases, in that order; junction bases with no gene match: 18. This chain's CDR3 is CASGDPGQGREAQYF. The CDR3 nucleotides read TGTGCCAGTGGCGATCCGGGACAGGGCCGCGAAGCGCAGTACTTC. Full variable domain (remainder filled in from reference TRBV7-9 and TRBJ2-7): DTGVSQNPRHKITKRGQNVTFRCDPISEHNRLYWYRQTLGQGPEFLTYFQNEAQLEKSRLLSDRFSAERPKGSFSTLEIQRTEQGDSAMYLCASGDPGQGREAQYFGPGTRLTVT.

J is TRBJ2-1 and V is TRBV30, with D possibly matching TRBD1 (5 bases). The germline V gene encodes CDR1 GTSNPN and CDR2 SVGIG (reference sequence). Deletions cut 0 bases from V and 2 bases from J, with 11 bases between. The length of the CDR3 is 15 residues. CDR3 amino acids: CAWSVDDSPYNEQFF. CDR3 DNA: TGTGCCTGGAGTGTAGACGACAGTCCCTACAATGAGCAGTTCTTC.

This clone was recorded once. This sequence joins TRBV6-1 and TRBJ1-4; D possibly corresponds to TRBD1 (5 bases). V dropped 6 bases and J dropped 8 bases, with 19 bases sitting between them. CDR1 and CDR2 from the germline V gene are MNHNS and SASEGT. CDR3 length: 15 residues. CDR3 in amino acids: CASSGGIGTIEKLFF. In DNA form, the CDR3 reads TGTGCCAGCAGCGGGGGGATAGGAACGATAGAAAAACTGTTTTTT.